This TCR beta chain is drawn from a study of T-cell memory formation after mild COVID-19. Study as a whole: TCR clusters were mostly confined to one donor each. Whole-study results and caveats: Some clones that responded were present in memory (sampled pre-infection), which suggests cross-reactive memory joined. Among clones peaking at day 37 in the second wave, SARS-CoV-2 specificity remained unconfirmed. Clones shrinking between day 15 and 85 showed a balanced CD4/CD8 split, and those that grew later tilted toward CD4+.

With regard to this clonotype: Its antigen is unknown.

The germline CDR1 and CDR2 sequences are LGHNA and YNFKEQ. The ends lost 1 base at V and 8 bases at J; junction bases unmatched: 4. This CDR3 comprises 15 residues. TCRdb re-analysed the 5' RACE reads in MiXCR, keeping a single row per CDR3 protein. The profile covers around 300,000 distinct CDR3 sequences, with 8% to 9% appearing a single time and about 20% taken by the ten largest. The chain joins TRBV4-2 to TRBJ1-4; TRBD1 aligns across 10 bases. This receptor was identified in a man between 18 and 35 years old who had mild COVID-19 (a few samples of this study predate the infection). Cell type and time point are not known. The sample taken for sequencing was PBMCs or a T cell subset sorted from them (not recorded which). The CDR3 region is CASSQVGQGDEKLFF. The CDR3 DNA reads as TGTGCCAGCAGCCAAGTAGGACAGGGGGACGAAAAACTGTTTTTT.